This TCR beta chain emerged from a study of technical replicates of blood from a handful of donors. V was shortened by 0 bases and J by 3 bases, with 17 bases between the two germline ends. This CDR3 has 16 amino acids. Germline lookup yields CDR1 GTSNPN and CDR2 SVGIG (reference sequence). The data were produced by immunoSEQ multiplex PCR, yet TCRdb's version contains in-frame clones alone and is incomplete. The table includes 75,000 or so clones, just under 95% detected once. The rearrangement uses TRBV30 and TRBJ2-5; a possible D gene is TRBD1 (6 bases). This TCR was recovered from a human donor in good health. The specimen was T cells isolated from PBMCs. The CDR3, as DNA: TGTGCCTGGAGTGTAATCGGGTTAGGACAGAAAGAGACCCAGTACTTC. Translated: CAWSVIGLGQKETQYF.